This T cell receptor beta chain came from a study of cytomegalovirus exposure and HLA in healthy donors. Turning to the study itself: The same platform as the approximately 700 first-cohort repertoires was used for the 90 to 150 validation repertoires, a later analysis reported.

Notes on the study in general: According to the study, 160 or so TCR beta chains were cytomegalovirus-associated.

A remark on this clone: The antigen is unknown.

CDR1 KGHSH and CDR2 LQKENI come from the germline V gene. Trimming shortened V by 5 bases and J by 1 base, and 12 bases separated the two germline ends. The CDR3 consists of 15 residues. Profiled with immunoSEQ multiplex PCR; TCRdb holds only in-frame clones, not every one. This table has 140,000 or so clones, roughly 90% appearing once. V is TRBV18 and J is TRBJ1-3; D call uncertain. Sequences were obtained from PBMCs. The TCR comes from a man aged 18 to 29 in good health and CMV-seronegative. The CDR3 reads CASSIVDKSGNTIYF. The CDR3, as DNA: TGTGCCAGCTCAATAGTCGACAAGTCTGGAAACACCATATATTTT.